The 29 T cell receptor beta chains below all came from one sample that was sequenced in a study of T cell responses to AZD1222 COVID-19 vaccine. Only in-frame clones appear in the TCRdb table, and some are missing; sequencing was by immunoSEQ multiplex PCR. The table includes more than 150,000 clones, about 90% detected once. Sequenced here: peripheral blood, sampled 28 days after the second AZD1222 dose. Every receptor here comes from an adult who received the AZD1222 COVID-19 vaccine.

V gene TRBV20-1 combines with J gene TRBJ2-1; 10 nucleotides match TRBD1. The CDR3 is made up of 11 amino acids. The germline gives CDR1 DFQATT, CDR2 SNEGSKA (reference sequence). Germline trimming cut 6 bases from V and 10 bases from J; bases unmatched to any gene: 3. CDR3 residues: CSAATGGEQFF. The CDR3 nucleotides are TGCAGTGCGGCGACAGGGGGCGAGCAGTTCTTC.

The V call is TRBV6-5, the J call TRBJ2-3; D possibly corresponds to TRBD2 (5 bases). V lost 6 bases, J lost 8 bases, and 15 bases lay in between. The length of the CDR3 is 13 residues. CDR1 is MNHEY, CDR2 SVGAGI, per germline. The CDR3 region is CASRPTRSVTQYF. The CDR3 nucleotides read TGTGCCAGCAGGCCCACTAGGTCGGTTACGCAGTATTTT.

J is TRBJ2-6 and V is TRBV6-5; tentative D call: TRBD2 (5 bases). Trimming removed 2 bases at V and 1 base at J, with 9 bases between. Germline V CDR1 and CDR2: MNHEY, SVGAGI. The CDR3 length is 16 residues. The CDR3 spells CASSYSPGSGANVLTF. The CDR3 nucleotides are TGTGCCAGCAGTTACAGTCCGGGGTCTGGGGCCAACGTCCTGACTTTC.

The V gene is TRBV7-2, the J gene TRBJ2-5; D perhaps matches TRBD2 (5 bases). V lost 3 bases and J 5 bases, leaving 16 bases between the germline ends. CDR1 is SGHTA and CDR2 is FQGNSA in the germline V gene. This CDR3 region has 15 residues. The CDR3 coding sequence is TGTGCCAGCAGCTTCACTACCCCGAGAGGGGAGACCCAGTACTTC. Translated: CASSFTTPRGETQYF.

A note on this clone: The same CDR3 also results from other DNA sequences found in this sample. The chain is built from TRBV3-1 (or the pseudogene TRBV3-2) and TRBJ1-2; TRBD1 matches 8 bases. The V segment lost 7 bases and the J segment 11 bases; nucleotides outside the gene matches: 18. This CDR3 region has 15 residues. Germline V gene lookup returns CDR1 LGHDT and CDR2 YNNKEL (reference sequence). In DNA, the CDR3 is TGTGCCAGCACCCCCCGGACAGGGAGCTCGGGGGGTTACACCTTC. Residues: CASTPRTGSSGGYTF.

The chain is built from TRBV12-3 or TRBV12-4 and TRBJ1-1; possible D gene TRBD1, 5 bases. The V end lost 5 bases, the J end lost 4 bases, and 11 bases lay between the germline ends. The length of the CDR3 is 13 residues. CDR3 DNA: TGTGCCAGCAGTACGGGGGTGGGCACTGAAGCTTTCTTT. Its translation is CASSTGVGTEAFF.

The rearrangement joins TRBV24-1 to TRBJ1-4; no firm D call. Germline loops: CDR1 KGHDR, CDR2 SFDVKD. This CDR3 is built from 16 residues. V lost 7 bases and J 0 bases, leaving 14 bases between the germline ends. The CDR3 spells CATRPGPDATNEKLFF. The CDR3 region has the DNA TGTGCCACCAGACCTGGACCCGATGCAACTAATGAAAAACTGTTTTTT.

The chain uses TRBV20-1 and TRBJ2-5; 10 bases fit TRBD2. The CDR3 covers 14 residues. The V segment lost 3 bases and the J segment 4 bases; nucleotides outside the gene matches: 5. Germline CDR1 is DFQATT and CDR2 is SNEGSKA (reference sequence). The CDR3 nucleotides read TGCAGTGCTAGTAGAGTAGCGGGGGGAGAGACCCAGTACTTC. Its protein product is CSASRVAGGETQYF.

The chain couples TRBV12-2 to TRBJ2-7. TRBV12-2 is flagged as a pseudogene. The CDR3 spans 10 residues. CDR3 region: CASRLGEQYF. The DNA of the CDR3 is TGTGCAAGTCGCTTAGGCGAGCAGTACTTC.

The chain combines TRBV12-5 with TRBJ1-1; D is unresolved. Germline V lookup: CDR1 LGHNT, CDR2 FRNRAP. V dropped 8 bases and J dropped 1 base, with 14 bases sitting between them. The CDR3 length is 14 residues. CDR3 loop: CASSNRTANTEAFF. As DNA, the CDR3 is TGTGCTAGTTCCAACCGGACGGCGAACACTGAAGCTTTCTTT.

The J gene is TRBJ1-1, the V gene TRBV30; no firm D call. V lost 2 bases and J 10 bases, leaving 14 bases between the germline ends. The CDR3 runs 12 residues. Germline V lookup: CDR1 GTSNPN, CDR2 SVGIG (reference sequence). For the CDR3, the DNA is TGTGCCTGGAGTTCTGATGCGTCACGAGCTTTCTTT. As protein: CAWSSDASRAFF.

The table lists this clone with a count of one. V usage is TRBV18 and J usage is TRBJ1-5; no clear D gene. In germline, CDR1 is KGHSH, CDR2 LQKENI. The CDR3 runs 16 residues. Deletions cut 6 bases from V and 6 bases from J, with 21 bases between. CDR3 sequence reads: CASSPVDVGFSQPQHF. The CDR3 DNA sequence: TGTGCCAGCTCCCCTGTGGACGTGGGGTTCAGTCAGCCCCAGCATTTT.

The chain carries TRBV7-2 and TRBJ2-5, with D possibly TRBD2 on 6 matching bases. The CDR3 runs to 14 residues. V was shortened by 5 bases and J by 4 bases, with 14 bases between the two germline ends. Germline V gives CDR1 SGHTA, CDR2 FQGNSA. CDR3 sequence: CASSQSRGGETQYF. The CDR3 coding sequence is TGTGCCAGCAGCCAAAGTAGGGGAGGAGAGACCCAGTACTTC.

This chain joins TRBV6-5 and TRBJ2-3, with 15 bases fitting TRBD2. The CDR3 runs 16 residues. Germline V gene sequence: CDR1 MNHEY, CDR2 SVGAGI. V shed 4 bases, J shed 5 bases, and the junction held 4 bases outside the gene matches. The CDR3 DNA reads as TGTGCCAGCAGTTCGACGGGACTAGCGGGGGGAGATACGCAGTATTTT. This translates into CASSSTGLAGGDTQYF.

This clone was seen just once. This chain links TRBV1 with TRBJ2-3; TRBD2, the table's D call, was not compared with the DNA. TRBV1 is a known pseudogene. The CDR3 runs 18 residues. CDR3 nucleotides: TGCACCAGCAGCCAAGAACCGAAGGAGCTAGCGGGAGCAGATACGCAGTATTTT. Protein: CTSSQEPKELAGADTQYF.

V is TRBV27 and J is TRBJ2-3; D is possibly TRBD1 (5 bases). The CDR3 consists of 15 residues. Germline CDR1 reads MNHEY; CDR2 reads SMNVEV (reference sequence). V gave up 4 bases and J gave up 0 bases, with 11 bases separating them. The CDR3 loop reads CASSSRGQSTDTQYF. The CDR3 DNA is TGTGCCAGCAGTTCAAGGGGTCAGAGCACAGATACGCAGTATTTT.

The CDR3 nucleotides are TGTGCCAGCAGCCCACCGACAGGGAGCGAAAAACTGTTTTTT. Protein product: CASSPPTGSEKLFF. This rearrangement joins TRBV3-1 (or the pseudogene TRBV3-2) to TRBJ1-4; 7 bases match TRBD1. Unmatched junction bases numbered 7, after V lost 4 bases and J lost 8 bases. Germline V gene lookup returns CDR1 LGHDT and CDR2 YNNKEL (reference sequence). The CDR3 has 14 residues.

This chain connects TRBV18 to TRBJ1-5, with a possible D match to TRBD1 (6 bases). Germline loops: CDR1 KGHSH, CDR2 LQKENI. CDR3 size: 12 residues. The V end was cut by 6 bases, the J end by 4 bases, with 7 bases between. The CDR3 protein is CASSDRNQPQHF. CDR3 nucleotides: TGTGCCAGCTCCGACAGGAATCAGCCCCAGCATTTT.

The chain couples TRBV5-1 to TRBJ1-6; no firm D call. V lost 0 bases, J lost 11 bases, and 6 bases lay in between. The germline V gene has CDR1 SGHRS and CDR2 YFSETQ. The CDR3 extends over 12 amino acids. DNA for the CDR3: TGCGCCAGCAGCTTGGATTTGACACCCCTCCACTTT. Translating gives CASSLDLTPLHF.

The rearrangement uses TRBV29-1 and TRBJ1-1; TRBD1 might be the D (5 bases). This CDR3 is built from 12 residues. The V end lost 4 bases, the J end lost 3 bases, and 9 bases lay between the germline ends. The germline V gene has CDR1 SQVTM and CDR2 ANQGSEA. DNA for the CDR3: TGCAGCGTTGCCTCGGGGGACACTGAAGCTTTCTTT. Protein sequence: CSVASGDTEAFF.

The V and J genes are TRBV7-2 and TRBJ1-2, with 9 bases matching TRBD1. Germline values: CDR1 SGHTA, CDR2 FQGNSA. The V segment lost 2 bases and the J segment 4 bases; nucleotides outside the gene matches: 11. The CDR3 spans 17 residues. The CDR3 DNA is TGTGCCAGCAGCTTACGTGTGGGACAGGGTGTTTCCTATGGCTACACCTTC. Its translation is CASSLRVGQGVSYGYTF.

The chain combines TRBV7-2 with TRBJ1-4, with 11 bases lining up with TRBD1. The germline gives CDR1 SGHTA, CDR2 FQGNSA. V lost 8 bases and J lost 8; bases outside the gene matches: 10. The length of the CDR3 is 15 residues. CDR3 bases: TGTGCCAGCGGGACAGGGGGTCCTCTAGGAGAAAAACTGTTTTTT. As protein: CASGTGGPLGEKLFF.

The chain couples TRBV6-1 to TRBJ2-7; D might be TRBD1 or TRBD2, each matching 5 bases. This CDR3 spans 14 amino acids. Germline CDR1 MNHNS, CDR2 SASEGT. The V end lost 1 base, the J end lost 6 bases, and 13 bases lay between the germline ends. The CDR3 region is CASSEVGRRSEQYF. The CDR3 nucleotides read TGTGCCAGCAGTGAAGTGGGACGGCGTTCCGAGCAGTACTTC.

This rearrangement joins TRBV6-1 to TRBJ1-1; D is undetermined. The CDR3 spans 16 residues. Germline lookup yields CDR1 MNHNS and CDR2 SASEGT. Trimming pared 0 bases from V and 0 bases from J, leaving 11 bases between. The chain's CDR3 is CASSEAWAIMNTEAFF. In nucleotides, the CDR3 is TGTGCCAGCAGTGAAGCCTGGGCTATCATGAACACTGAAGCTTTCTTT.

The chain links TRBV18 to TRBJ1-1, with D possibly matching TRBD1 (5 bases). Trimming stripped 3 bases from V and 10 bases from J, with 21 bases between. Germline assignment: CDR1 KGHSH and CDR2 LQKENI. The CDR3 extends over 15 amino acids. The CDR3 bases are TGTGCCAGCTCACCCGCGGTCGGGGCCGACGCAATAGCTTTCTTT. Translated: CASSPAVGADAIAFF.

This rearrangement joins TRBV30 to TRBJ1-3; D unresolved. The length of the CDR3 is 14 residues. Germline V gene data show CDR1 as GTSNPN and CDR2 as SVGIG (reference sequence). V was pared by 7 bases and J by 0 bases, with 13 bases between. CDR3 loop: CAFRLSVSGNTIYF. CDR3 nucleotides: TGTGCCTTCAGGCTCAGCGTCTCTGGAAACACCATATATTTT.

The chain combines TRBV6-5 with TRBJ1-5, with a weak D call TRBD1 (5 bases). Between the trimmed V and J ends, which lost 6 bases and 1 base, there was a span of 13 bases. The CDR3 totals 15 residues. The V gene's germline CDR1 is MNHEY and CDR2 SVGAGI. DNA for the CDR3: TGTGCCAGCAGAATAACAGGTGTGAGCAATCAGCCCCAGCATTTT. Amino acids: CASRITGVSNQPQHF.

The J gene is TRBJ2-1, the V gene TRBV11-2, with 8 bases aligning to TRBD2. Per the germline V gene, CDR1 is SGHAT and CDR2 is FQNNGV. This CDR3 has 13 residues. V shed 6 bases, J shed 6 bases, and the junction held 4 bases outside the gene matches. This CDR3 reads CASRTGGANEQFF. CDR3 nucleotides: TGTGCCAGCAGAACCGGGGGGGCCAATGAGCAGTTCTTC.

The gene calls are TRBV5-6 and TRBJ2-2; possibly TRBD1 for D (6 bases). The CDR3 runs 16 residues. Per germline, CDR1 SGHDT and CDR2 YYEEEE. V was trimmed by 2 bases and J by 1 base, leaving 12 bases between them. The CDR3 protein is CASSLGPGQNTGELFF. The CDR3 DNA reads TGTGCCAGCAGCTTAGGTCCGGGACAGAACACCGGGGAGCTGTTTTTT. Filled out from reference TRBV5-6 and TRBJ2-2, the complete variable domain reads DAGVTQSPTHLIKTRGQQVTLRCSPKSGHDTVSWYQQALGQGPQFIFQYYEEEERQRGNFPDRFSGHQFPNYSSELNVNALLLGDSALYLCASSLGPGQNTGELFFGEGSRLTVL.